Below are 19 T cell receptor beta chains sequenced from a single sample in a study of a mutant IDH1 vaccine in newly diagnosed glioma. Their recognized antigens are unknown. Documented time point: week 5, during vaccination. Doses of 300 ug of mutant IDH1 20-mer peptide were given with topical imiquimod. This table comes from immunoSEQ multiplex PCR, and its TCRdb copy is limited to in-frame clones, with some not included. The table has 50,000 to 70,000 clones, 82% seen once. The specimen was PBMCs, collected from a glioma patient whose treatment included an IDH1 peptide vaccine. The receptors stem from a woman younger than 30 with glioma. Some clones in this sample may be carry-over from other donors' samples.

This sequence joins TRBV30 and TRBJ1-4; TRBD1 agrees at 7 bases. Unmatched junction bases numbered 11, after V lost 0 bases and J lost 7 bases. The CDR3 totals 16 residues. Germline loops: CDR1 GTSNPN, CDR2 SVGIG (reference sequence). As DNA, the CDR3 is TGTGCCTGGAGTGTTGACAGGGAAGGACAATGTGAAAAACTGTTTTTT. This sequence encodes CAWSVDREGQCEKLFF.

The V gene is TRBV30, the J gene TRBJ2-3; the D is unclear. The germline CDR1 and CDR2 sequences are GTSNPN and SVGIG (reference sequence). The CDR3 totals 12 residues. Trimming pared 1 base from V and 6 bases from J, leaving 8 bases between. For the CDR3, the DNA is TGTGCCTGGAGTGCGACAAGGGATACGCAGTATTTT. Translation: CAWSATRDTQYF.

J is TRBJ2-1 and V is TRBV29-1; 9 bases match TRBD2. Trimming took 8 bases from V and 7 from J; bases not matched to a gene: 12. Germline V gene data show CDR1 as SQVTM and CDR2 as ANQGSEA. This CDR3 region has 14 residues. The CDR3 here is CSQLAGALGNEQFF. The DNA for the CDR3 is TGCAGCCAATTAGCGGGAGCGTTGGGAAATGAGCAGTTCTTC.

The chain links TRBV30 to TRBJ1-3, with 11 bases fitting TRBD1. The V gene's germline CDR1 is GTSNPN and CDR2 SVGIG (reference sequence). Losses at the gene ends were 0 bases for V and 0 bases for J; bases not matched to a gene: 7. The CDR3 sequence is 18 residues long. CDR3 sequence: CAWSVPGTGGNSGNTIYF. The CDR3 bases are TGTGCCTGGAGTGTACCCGGGACAGGGGGTAACTCTGGAAACACCATATATTTT.

The V gene is TRBV4-1, the J gene TRBJ2-7; 8 nucleotides line up with TRBD1. V shed 2 bases and J 5 bases; nucleotides not matched to a gene: 11. Per the germline V gene, CDR1 is MGHRA and CDR2 is YSYEKL. The CDR3 extends over 16 amino acids. CDR3 sequence: CASSQPTRDRFHEQYF. CDR3 sequence (DNA): TGCGCCAGCAGCCAACCCACCCGGGACAGGTTTCACGAGCAGTACTTC.

The V gene is TRBV6-5, the J gene TRBJ2-3, with D hard to call. Looked up from germline, CDR1 is MNHEY and CDR2 is SVGAGI. The V end was cut by 6 bases, the J end by 4 bases, with 17 bases between. The CDR3 spans 15 residues. The CDR3 sequence: CASSYSRISADTQYF. CDR3 nucleotide sequence: TGTGCCAGCAGCTATTCGCGTATTAGTGCAGATACGCAGTATTTT.

The chain uses TRBV5-1 and TRBJ1-2; TRBD1 matches at 7 bases. The V gene end was trimmed by 0 bases and the J gene end by 6 bases; junction bases not matched to a gene: 5. The CDR3 sequence is 14 residues long. Germline CDR1 and CDR2: SGHRS and YFSETQ. CDR3 region: CASSLDRGVNGYTF. CDR3 bases: TGCGCCAGCAGCTTGGACAGGGGTGTGAATGGCTACACCTTC.

The genes are TRBV30 and TRBJ1-2; TRBD1 aligns across 7 bases. Germline V lookup: CDR1 GTSNPN, CDR2 SVGIG (reference sequence). The V and J ends lost 6 bases and 0 bases, in that order; junction bases with no gene match: 10. The CDR3 extends over 15 amino acids. The CDR3 DNA follows: TGTGCCTGCTTCGACAGGGCGTATTCTAACTATGGCTACACCTTC. This gives the protein CACFDRAYSNYGYTF.

This clone was counted between two and nine times. This rearrangement joins TRBV29-1 to TRBJ1-2; the D gene is possibly TRBD1 (5 bases). Germline CDR1 SQVTM, CDR2 ANQGSEA. Trimming removed 2 bases from V and 6 bases from J, with 19 bases in between. The CDR3 is 15 amino acids. The CDR3 loop reads CSVERRGARSDGYTF. DNA of the CDR3: TGCAGCGTTGAAAGAAGGGGCGCGCGTTCGGATGGCTACACCTTC.

The genes are TRBV6-5 and TRBJ2-2; D is unresolved. With 4 bases removed from V and 2 bases from J, the gap between germline ends came to 8 bases. Germline CDR1 is MNHEY and CDR2 is SVGAGI. The CDR3 is 14 amino acids. This CDR3 reads CASSFQLNTGELFF. In DNA form, the CDR3 reads TGTGCCAGCAGTTTTCAACTAAACACCGGGGAGCTGTTTTTT.

V usage is TRBV29-1 and J usage is TRBJ2-1, with TRBD2 matching 9 bases. The germline V gene has CDR1 SQVTM and CDR2 ANQGSEA. This CDR3 region has 13 residues. V lost 4 bases and J lost 9; bases outside the gene matches: 7. Here the CDR3 reads CSVGGLAGTEQFF. CDR3 DNA: TGCAGCGTTGGGGGGCTAGCGGGAACTGAGCAGTTCTTC.

CDR3 loop: CAWSGQTFRFGGQYF. Written as DNA, the CDR3 is TGTGCCTGGAGTGGGCAGACTTTCCGATTTGGGGGGCAGTATTTT. The chain joins TRBV30 to TRBJ2-3; D may correspond to TRBD1 or TRBD2 (5 bases each). The ends were cut back, 1 base at V and 11 bases at J, with 22 bases in the middle. The CDR3 contains 15 residues. Germline V lookup: CDR1 GTSNPN, CDR2 SVGIG (reference sequence).

The genes are TRBV5-1 and TRBJ2-5; D is perhaps TRBD2 (7 bases). Looked up from germline, CDR1 is SGHRS and CDR2 is YFSETQ. The CDR3 totals 16 residues. V dropped 5 bases and J dropped 2 bases, with 19 bases sitting between them. This CDR3 is CASRARGASGQETQYF. In nucleotides, the CDR3 is TGCGCCAGCAGGGCACGGGGGGCTAGCGGACAAGAGACCCAGTACTTC. Full variable domain (rest looked up from reference TRBV5-1 and TRBJ2-5): KAGVTQTPRYLIKTRGQQVTLSCSPISGHRSVSWYQQTPGQGLQFLFEYFSETQRNKGNFPGRFSGRQFSNSRSEMNVSTLELGDSALYLCASRARGASGQETQYFGPGTRLLVL.

The chain employs TRBV27 and TRBJ2-3; weak D call: TRBD1 (5 bases). CDR3 length: 14 residues. CDR1 MNHEY and CDR2 SMNVEV come from the germline V gene (reference sequence). Trimming took 1 base from V and 7 from J, leaving 12 bases between them. CDR3 sequence (DNA): TGTGCCAGCAGTTTATGGGCCGACAGAAATACGCAGTATTTT. Translated: CASSLWADRNTQYF.

The chain is built from TRBV30 and TRBJ2-7, with a tentative D call TRBD1 (6 bases). V lost 2 bases and J lost 3, with 11 bases in between. Germline V gives CDR1 GTSNPN, CDR2 SVGIG (reference sequence). This CDR3 spans 13 amino acids. The CDR3 loop is CAWSRGGIYEQYF. In DNA, the CDR3 is TGTGCCTGGAGTCGAGGGGGTATCTACGAGCAGTACTTC.

The J gene is TRBJ2-1, the V gene TRBV4-3, with TRBD2 matching 14 bases. The CDR3 is 17 residues long. Germline CDR1 is LGHNA and CDR2 is YSLEER. V dropped 5 bases and J dropped 7; count of bases not matched to a gene: 10. The CDR3 coding sequence is TGCGCCAGCAGCTCTAGCGGACTAGCGGGGGGAGGAAATGAGCAGTTCTTC. It encodes CASSSSGLAGGGNEQFF.

V usage is TRBV19 and J usage is TRBJ1-6, with D uncertain. Germline V CDR1 and CDR2: LNHDA, SQIVND (reference sequence). This CDR3 contains 15 residues. Deletions cut 2 bases from V and 4 bases from J, with 9 bases between. The DNA for the CDR3 is TGTGCCAGTAGTATAATTCTGAGATATAATTCACCCCTCCACTTT. Translation gives CASSIILRYNSPLHF.

The chain employs TRBV5-4 and TRBJ2-7, with a weak D call TRBD1 (6 bases). In germline, CDR1 is SGHNT, CDR2 YYREEE (reference sequence). The CDR3 extends over 17 amino acids. V lost 0 bases and J 5 bases, leaving 21 bases between the germline ends. The DNA for the CDR3 is TGTGCCAGCAGCTTGGCACCGGGACATCGACCTTCCGACGAGCAGTACTTC. Translated: CASSLAPGHRPSDEQYF.

The chain is built from TRBV19 and TRBJ1-2, with TRBD1 matching 7 bases. The junction had 5 bases not matched to a gene; V was cut back by 5 bases and J by 2 bases. Germline CDR1 and CDR2: LNHDA and SQIVND (reference sequence). The CDR3 runs 14 residues. As DNA, the CDR3 is TGTGCCAGTAGTTGGGACAGCCGAAACTATGGCTACACCTTC. It translates to CASSWDSRNYGYTF.